The 30 T cell receptor beta chains reported below all come from one sample, sequenced in a study of shared clonotypes between healthy human individuals. Method: immunoSEQ multiplex PCR; TCRdb's copy keeps in-frame clones and lacks some. Of about 1.5 million clones detected, 95% to 99% appear once; the ten largest clones hold about 0.45%. Material: naive CD4+ T cells sorted from blood. Subset of the sample: CD45RA+ positively selected. The receptors come from a young man in good health.

The chain uses TRBV28 and TRBJ1-1; D unresolved. The germline V and J ends were trimmed by 5 bases and 1 base, with 14 bases remaining between them. Germline values: CDR1 MDHEN, CDR2 SYDVKM. This CDR3 comprises 15 residues. CDR3 coding DNA: TGTGCCAGCAGTCCCGGGGTGTCCCCGAACACTGAAGCTTTCTTT. It specifies CASSPGVSPNTEAFF.

The chain couples TRBV5-1 to TRBJ2-5; D uncertain. CDR1 is SGHRS and CDR2 is YFSETQ in the germline V gene. The V end was cut by 4 bases, the J end by 5 bases, with 12 bases between. The CDR3 has 13 residues. In nucleotides, the CDR3 is TGCGCCAGCAGCATAGTAGGCGAGGAGACCCAGTACTTC. This gives the protein CASSIVGEETQYF.

The chain couples TRBV5-1 to TRBJ2-1; D gene unclear. The germline V gene has CDR1 SGHRS and CDR2 YFSETQ. The ends were cut back, 2 bases at V and 6 bases at J, with 9 bases in the middle. The CDR3 consists of 13 residues. This CDR3 reads CASSFIVGNEQFF. Here the CDR3 DNA reads TGCGCCAGCAGCTTTATTGTAGGCAATGAGCAGTTCTTC.

The V call is TRBV10-3, the J call TRBJ1-1, with no clear D. There are 13 residues in the CDR3. V lost 7 bases, J lost 0 bases, and 9 bases lay in between. The germline CDR1 and CDR2 sequences are ENHRY and SYGVKD. The CDR3 region is CAINRDMNTEAFF. CDR3 coding DNA: TGTGCCATCAACAGAGACATGAACACTGAAGCTTTCTTT.

On this clone itself: The sample has other DNA sequences that encode this CDR3 too. CDR3 DNA sequence: TGTGCCAGCAGCCTGGACAGGGTAAATCAGCCCCAGCATTTT. This encodes CASSLDRVNQPQHF. This rearrangement joins TRBV5-6 to TRBJ1-5; 8 nucleotides line up with TRBD1. With V trimmed by 4 bases and J by 4 bases, 4 bases remained unmatched. The CDR3 runs 14 residues. Per germline, CDR1 SGHDT and CDR2 YYEEEE. The full variable domain, completed using reference TRBV5-6 and TRBJ1-5, is DAGVTQSPTHLIKTRGQQVTLRCSPKSGHDTVSWYQQALGQGPQFIFQYYEEEERQRGNFPDRFSGHQFPNYSSELNVNALLLGDSALYLCASSLDRVNQPQHFGDGTRLSIL.

V and J are TRBV11-2 and TRBJ2-1, with TRBD2 matching 15 bases. CDR1 and CDR2 (germline): SGHAT, FQNNGV. V shed 1 base, J shed 7 bases, and the junction held 2 bases outside the gene matches. This CDR3 is 16 amino acids long. For the CDR3, the DNA is TGTGCCAGCAGCTTAGGGGGGACTAGCGGGAGGAATGAGCAGTTCTTC. Translating gives CASSLGGTSGRNEQFF.

This rearrangement joins TRBV10-2 to TRBJ1-2; 12 bases map to TRBD1. V shed 0 bases and J 4 bases; nucleotides not matched to a gene: 9. Germline V gene sequence: CDR1 WSHSY, CDR2 SAAADI. This CDR3 contains 18 residues. CDR3: CASSESFGTGGASYGYTF. CDR3 coding DNA: TGCGCCAGCAGTGAGTCGTTTGGGACAGGGGGCGCGAGCTATGGCTACACCTTC.

V usage is TRBV4-1 and J usage is TRBJ2-4, with a possible D match to TRBD1 (5 bases). Per germline, CDR1 MGHRA and CDR2 YSYEKL. The length of the CDR3 is 16 residues. V was clipped by 5 bases and J by 1 base, with 15 bases between them. For the CDR3, the DNA is TGCGCCAGCAGCTTCCAGGGCCGTGGGGCCAAAAACATTCAGTACTTC. Its protein is CASSFQGRGAKNIQYF.

This chain connects TRBV19 to TRBJ1-1; tentatively, D is TRBD1 (6 bases). The CDR3 has 16 residues. V lost 3 bases and J 0 bases, leaving 14 bases between the germline ends. CDR1 is LNHDA, CDR2 SQIVND, per germline (reference sequence). The CDR3 reads CASSILTGQLNTEAFF. The DNA for the CDR3 is TGTGCCAGTAGTATTTTAACAGGGCAACTGAACACTGAAGCTTTCTTT.

V usage is TRBV29-1 and J usage is TRBJ2-3; TRBD2 matches 7 bases. The CDR3 loop spans 15 amino acids. Germline assignment: CDR1 SQVTM and CDR2 ANQGSEA. Trimming at V came to 5 bases and at J to 0 bases, leaving 8 bases not matched to a gene. CDR3 region: CSVTPHSGSTDTQYF. In DNA, the CDR3 is TGCAGCGTTACCCCCCATAGCGGGAGCACAGATACGCAGTATTTT.

J is TRBJ2-1 and V is TRBV5-4; 11 bases align to TRBD2. Per the germline V gene, CDR1 is SGHNT and CDR2 is YYREEE (reference sequence). V shed 4 bases and J 0 bases; nucleotides not matched to a gene: 9. The CDR3 runs to 18 residues. This CDR3 is CASSTGLAALISYNEQFF. CDR3 nucleotide sequence: TGTGCCAGCAGCACGGGACTAGCGGCATTAATCTCCTACAATGAGCAGTTCTTC.

The chain couples TRBV10-2 to TRBJ2-5; D tentatively fits TRBD1 or TRBD2 (6 bases each). V was pared by 2 bases and J by 3 bases, with 13 bases between. The germline V gene has CDR1 WSHSY and CDR2 SAAADI. There are 15 residues in the CDR3. CDR3 residues: CASSEEGGGEETQYF. The CDR3 nucleotides are TGCGCCAGCAGTGAGGAGGGGGGCGGAGAAGAGACCCAGTACTTC.

The chain employs TRBV7-6 and TRBJ2-1; possible D gene TRBD2, 5 bases. Germline-derived CDR1 and CDR2 are SGHVS and FNYEAQ. CDR3 length: 15 residues. V was shortened by 1 base and J by 10 bases, with 17 bases between the two germline ends. The CDR3 DNA reads TGTGCCAGCAGCTTAGTAGTAGCGCCCCGCCAGGAGCAGTTCTTC. Translating gives CASSLVVAPRQEQFF.

V is TRBV11-3 and J is TRBJ2-2; D is unresolved. This CDR3 spans 14 amino acids. The germline gives CDR1 SGHNT, CDR2 YENEEA. V dropped 0 bases and J dropped 4 bases, with 6 bases sitting between them. Written as DNA, the CDR3 is TGTGCCAGCAGCTTAGATTTTGGCACCGGGGAGCTGTTTTTT. Translated: CASSLDFGTGELFF.

This rearrangement joins TRBV5-1 to TRBJ2-5; 7 nucleotides align to TRBD2. The CDR3 length is 14 residues. Trimming cost V 7 bases and J 5 bases; bases outside gene matches: 11. Germline CDR1 and CDR2: SGHRS and YFSETQ. Here the CDR3 DNA reads TGCGCCAGCCGGCGGGCCAGCGGGGCGGAGACCCAGTACTTC. This encodes CASRRASGAETQYF. Full variable domain (rest looked up from reference TRBV5-1 and TRBJ2-5): KAGVTQTPRYLIKTRGQQVTLSCSPISGHRSVSWYQQTPGQGLQFLFEYFSETQRNKGNFPGRFSGRQFSNSRSEMNVSTLELGDSALYLCASRRASGAETQYFGPGTRLLVL.

V gene TRBV6-5 combines with J gene TRBJ2-5, with no clear D. CDR1 MNHEY and CDR2 SVGAGI come from the germline V gene. V dropped 5 bases and J dropped 3 bases, with 10 bases sitting between them. This CDR3 is 13 amino acids long. CDR3 amino acids: CASSPRRKETQYF. The DNA for the CDR3 is TGTGCCAGCAGTCCCCGACGGAAAGAGACCCAGTACTTC.

As for this clone: Other DNA sequences within the sample encode an identical CDR3. This sequence joins TRBV5-1 and TRBJ2-5; D may be TRBD1 (6 bases). This CDR3 spans 14 amino acids. Trimming stripped 5 bases from V and 0 bases from J, with 11 bases between. CDR1 and CDR2 (germline): SGHRS, YFSETQ. CDR3 protein: CASSPGQYQETQYF. Written as DNA, the CDR3 is TGCGCCAGCAGTCCTGGACAGTACCAAGAGACCCAGTACTTC. Looking up the rest from reference TRBV5-1 and TRBJ2-5 gives the full variable domain: KAGVTQTPRYLIKTRGQQVTLSCSPISGHRSVSWYQQTPGQGLQFLFEYFSETQRNKGNFPGRFSGRQFSNSRSEMNVSTLELGDSALYLCASSPGQYQETQYFGPGTRLLVL.

The genes are TRBV7-8 and TRBJ2-7; 9 bases match TRBD2. The CDR3 has 19 residues. From germline, CDR1 is SGHVS and CDR2 FQNEAQ. V was pared by 0 bases and J by 4 bases, with 16 bases of the junction left unmatched. The CDR3 DNA reads as TGTGCCAGCAGCTTAGCCCGCAGTTGGTTGGCGGGAGGGCAATACGAGCAGTACTTC. It codes for CASSLARSWLAGGQYEQYF.

The chain joins TRBV25-1 to TRBJ2-1; the D gene is possibly TRBD2 (6 bases). Germline assignment: CDR1 MGHDK and CDR2 SYGVNS. Trimming pared 5 bases from V and 4 bases from J, leaving 18 bases between. The CDR3 is 16 amino acids. CDR3 protein: CASSSTGLGKYNEQFF. CDR3 sequence (DNA): TGTGCCAGCAGTTCTACGGGACTTGGGAAATACAATGAGCAGTTCTTC. Looking up the rest from reference TRBV25-1 and TRBJ2-1 gives the full variable domain: EADIYQTPRYLVIGTGKKITLECSQTMGHDKMYWYQQDPGMELHLIHYSYGVNSTEKGDLSSESTVSRIRTEHFPLTLESARPSHTSQYLCASSSTGLGKYNEQFFGPGTRLTVL.

This sequence joins TRBV9 and TRBJ2-2, with D possibly being TRBD1 (6 bases). The length of the CDR3 is 15 residues. Trimming shortened V by 4 bases and J by 1 base, and 11 bases separated the two germline ends. CDR1 is SGDLS, CDR2 YYNGEE, per germline. The CDR3, as DNA: TGTGCCAGCAGCCAGACAGGACTGAACACCGGGGAGCTGTTTTTT. It codes for CASSQTGLNTGELFF.

V usage is TRBV6-6 and J usage is TRBJ1-1; tentative D call: TRBD1 (6 bases). Trimming cost V 6 bases and J 8 bases, with 13 bases left between them. CDR1 is MNHNY and CDR2 is SVGAGI in the germline V gene (reference sequence). There are 12 residues in the CDR3. The CDR3 DNA follows: TGTGCCAGCAGCCCACAGGGTGGGGAAGCTTTCTTT. This encodes CASSPQGGEAFF.

This sequence joins TRBV28 and TRBJ1-1, with D maybe TRBD1 (5 bases). The CDR3 loop spans 15 amino acids. Germline CDR1 reads MDHEN; CDR2 reads SYDVKM. The germline V and J ends were trimmed by 6 bases and 3 bases, with 17 bases remaining between them. This chain's CDR3 is CASRPGQGSYTEAFF. CDR3 sequence (DNA): TGTGCCAGCAGGCCGGGGCAGGGAAGTTACACTGAAGCTTTCTTT.

This chain uses TRBV25-1 with TRBJ2-2; a possible D gene is TRBD2 (5 bases). The germline V and J ends were trimmed by 10 bases and 0 bases, with 12 bases remaining between them. CDR3 length: 14 residues. Germline V lookup: CDR1 MGHDK, CDR2 SYGVNS. The CDR3 spells CAIQSGSNTGELFF. Written as DNA, the CDR3 is TGTGCCATCCAATCGGGATCGAACACCGGGGAGCTGTTTTTT. Based on the CDR3 plus reference TRBV25-1 and TRBJ2-2, the full variable domain is EADIYQTPRYLVIGTGKKITLECSQTMGHDKMYWYQQDPGMELHLIHYSYGVNSTEKGDLSSESTVSRIRTEHFPLTLESARPSHTSQYLCAIQSGSNTGELFFGEGSRLTVL.

J is TRBJ1-1 and V is TRBV5-1; D remains ambiguous. Germline V gene data show CDR1 as SGHRS and CDR2 as YFSETQ. V lost 3 bases, J lost 5 bases, and 17 bases lay in between. The CDR3 runs to 15 residues. DNA of the CDR3: TGCGCCAGCAGCTCCTCCGGGCGGCGTGAGACTGAAGCTTTCTTT. Amino acid sequence: CASSSSGRRETEAFF.

This chain joins TRBV5-1 and TRBJ2-2; tentative D call: TRBD2 (5 bases). Trimming left V 6 bases short and J 6 bases short, with 12 bases between. The CDR3 has 13 amino acids. Germline CDR1 reads SGHRS; CDR2 reads YFSETQ. In DNA form, the CDR3 reads TGCGCCAGCACCCGCGCCGGGGCCGGGGAGCTGTTTTTT. It codes for CASTRAGAGELFF.

CDR3 coding DNA: TGTGCCAGCTCACCACTAGTGTGGTACGACACAGATACGCAGTATTTT. It specifies CASSPLVWYDTDTQYF. This chain uses TRBV18 with TRBJ2-3; D gene uncertain. The CDR3 covers 16 residues. The V end was cut by 1 base, the J end by 2 bases, with 13 bases between. In germline, CDR1 is KGHSH, CDR2 LQKENI.

The chain has TRBV27 and TRBJ2-1; a weak D match, TRBD2 (7 bases). This CDR3 comprises 19 residues. V was pared by 3 bases and J by 6 bases, with 27 bases between. Germline lookup yields CDR1 MNHEY and CDR2 SMNVEV (reference sequence). DNA of the CDR3: TGTGCCAGCAGTTTCTGGACTTTCCCGGCTCCCGGGGGGCGCAATGAGCAGTTCTTC. It translates to CASSFWTFPAPGGRNEQFF.

This clone was picked up one time. This chain joins TRBV7-9 and TRBJ2-7, with 8 nucleotides matching TRBD1. V shed 5 bases, J shed 2 bases, and the junction held 8 bases outside the gene matches. In germline, CDR1 is SEHNR, CDR2 FQNEAQ (reference sequence). The CDR3 is 15 residues long. The DNA of the CDR3 is TGTGCCAGCAGCCCACGACAGGGGAATCCCTACGAGCAGTACTTC. Translated: CASSPRQGNPYEQYF.

J is TRBJ2-3 and V is TRBV28; D gene uncertain. The CDR3 is made up of 14 amino acids. Trimming stripped 2 bases from V and 0 bases from J, with 6 bases between. Germline values: CDR1 MDHEN, CDR2 SYDVKM. CDR3 nucleotide sequence: TGTGCCAGCAGTTTAAGCGTCAGCACAGATACGCAGTATTTT. Protein: CASSLSVSTDTQYF.

J is TRBJ2-5 and V is TRBV25-1; D not certain. The germline V gene encodes CDR1 MGHDK and CDR2 SYGVNS. The CDR3 has 12 amino acids. The ends were cut back, 4 bases at V and 2 bases at J, with 5 bases in the middle. DNA for the CDR3: TGTGCCAGCAGTGCAGGTCAAGAGACCCAGTACTTC. Translation: CASSAGQETQYF.